This TCR beta chain comes out of a study of blood T cells in healthy people across ages. Across the study: The capture of about one barcoded beta molecule per two T cells was achieved by template switching. General study points: Observed TCR beta diversity per million T cells went down as age went up. This fall followed a roughly linear course with age. PBMCs that were unsorted prevented a conclusive naive versus antigen-experienced comparison.

A second PCR, run for about 7 to 11 cycles, used a sample-barcoded 5' primer plus a J-beta primer mix. TCRdb passed the 5' RACE reads through MiXCR, listing each CDR3 protein once. The sample contains 1.4 million to 1.5 million distinct CDR3 sequences, about 40% of which appear only once. This clonotype was seen only a few times. Its antigen is unknown. There are 14 residues in the CDR3. Germline V lookup: CDR1 SEHNR, CDR2 FQNEAQ (reference sequence). For every donor, a draw yielded about 9.7 milliliters of peripheral blood. V and J are TRBV7-9 and TRBJ2-4; D gene ambiguous. The DNA end lines up better with TRBJ2-7; the J call may be wrong. Sequenced sample: blood. The clonotype was recovered from a woman younger than 30 in good health. CDR3 loop: CASSLPGFQYEQYF. The DNA for the CDR3 is TGTGCCAGCAGCTTACCAGGATTCCAATACGAGCAGTACTTC.